The 24 T cell receptor beta chains listed next were all sequenced from one sample in a study of early T cells in non-severe SARS-CoV-2 infection. TCRdb fed the 5' RACE reads into MiXCR, producing one record per CDR3 protein. This table has about 84,000 distinct CDR3 sequences, around an eighth appearing once. Sequencing was carried out using whole blood. The receptors originated from an adult who was a healthcare worker with PCR-confirmed SARS-CoV-2 infection or an uninfected control (not recorded which).

In its sample, this clonotype was seen a few times. CDR3 in DNA: TGTGCCACCAGTGATTTCGGGGGGCCATACACAGATACGCAGTATTTT. As protein: CATSDFGGPYTDTQYF. The chain combines TRBV24-1 with TRBJ2-3; D is possibly TRBD2 (7 bases). V was clipped by 1 base and J by 2 bases, with 12 bases between them. Germline CDR1 reads KGHDR; CDR2 reads SFDVKD. The CDR3 loop spans 16 amino acids.

This clonotype was detected a few times. This chain connects TRBV6-5 to TRBJ2-1; 7 bases align to TRBD2. Germline-derived CDR1 and CDR2 are MNHEY and SVGAGI. CDR3 length equals 14 residues. The junction had 11 bases not matched to a gene; V was cut back by 5 bases and J by 10 bases. Written as DNA, the CDR3 is TGTGCCAGCAGTCCCCCGGGGACTACCCGGGAGCAGTTCTTC. Amino acids: CASSPPGTTREQFF.

CDR3 sequence reads: CSVENLAGHISDTQYF. The CDR3 coding sequence is TGCAGCGTTGAAAATCTAGCGGGACATATCTCAGATACGCAGTATTTT. The rearrangement links TRBV29-1 to TRBJ2-3; TRBD2 matches 9 bases. The J segment lost 4 bases and the V segment lost 2 bases, leaving 10 bases of the junction unmatched. CDR1 is SQVTM and CDR2 is ANQGSEA in the germline V gene. There are 16 residues in the CDR3.

This clonotype was counted ten times or more. The CDR3 nucleotides are TGCAGTGCCTTAGGAGGGACAGATACGCAGTATTTT. Its protein is CSALGGTDTQYF. The rearrangement uses TRBV20-1 and TRBJ2-3; the D gene is possibly TRBD2 (6 bases). The V gene lost 6 bases and the J gene lost 3 bases, with 10 bases spanning the gap. This CDR3 has 12 amino acids. In germline, CDR1 is DFQATT, CDR2 SNEGSKA (reference sequence).

Ten or more counts support this clonotype. J is TRBJ2-2 and V is TRBV28; D ambiguous. CDR1 and CDR2 (germline): MDHEN, SYDVKM. Trimming pared 11 bases from V and 0 bases from J, leaving 7 bases between. The length of the CDR3 is 12 residues. CDR3 loop: CASVPNTGELFF. CDR3 DNA sequence: TGTGCCTCGGTTCCGAACACCGGGGAGCTGTTTTTT.

In this sample, this clonotype turned up many times. The chain carries TRBV6-1 and TRBJ1-1; unclear D gene. Between the trimmed V and J ends, which lost 5 bases and 8 bases, there was a span of 12 bases. CDR3 length equals 12 residues. CDR1 and CDR2 from the germline V gene are MNHNS and SASEGT. The CDR3 spells CASSLALMEAFF. The DNA of the CDR3 is TGTGCCAGCAGTCTTGCCCTTATGGAAGCTTTCTTT.

The V and J genes are TRBV11-2 and TRBJ1-2; perhaps TRBD1 as D (5 bases). V was trimmed by 0 bases and J by 4 bases, leaving 12 bases between them. In germline, CDR1 is SGHAT, CDR2 FQNNGV. This CDR3 has 15 amino acids. The CDR3 sequence is CASSLDGAGGYGYTF. The CDR3 bases are TGTGCCAGCAGCTTAGACGGGGCTGGCGGCTATGGCTACACCTTC.

This sequence joins TRBV12-3 or TRBV12-4 and TRBJ1-1; maybe TRBD1 (5 bases). The ends were cut back, 4 bases at V and 6 bases at J, with 15 bases in the middle. The CDR3 has 14 amino acids. DNA for the CDR3: TGTGCCAGCAGTTCCCGCGGGGCAAGGGCTGAAGCTTTCTTT. Translated, it gives CASSSRGARAEAFF.

This clonotype was detected many times. The CDR3 sequence is CASSYTSGAYNEQFF. The CDR3 DNA sequence: TGTGCCAGCAGCTATACTAGCGGAGCCTACAATGAGCAGTTCTTC. V gene TRBV7-6 combines with J gene TRBJ2-1, with 8 bases aligning to TRBD2. CDR1 is SGHVS, CDR2 FNYEAQ, per germline. Trimming removed 4 bases from V and 2 bases from J; junction bases left unmatched: 4. There are 15 residues in the CDR3.

The chain uses TRBV29-1 and TRBJ2-6, with D possibly TRBD2 on 8 matching bases. V was cut by 6 bases and J by 1 base, with 16 bases left in between. Germline V gene sequence: CDR1 SQVTM, CDR2 ANQGSEA. This CDR3 is built from 16 residues. For the CDR3, the DNA is TGCAGCGTGGTACAGGGGACTAGGTCTGGGGCCAACGTCCTGACTTTC. It is translated as CSVVQGTRSGANVLTF.

The chain is built from TRBV12-3 or TRBV12-4 and TRBJ2-3; no definite D call. With 6 bases removed from V and 5 bases from J, the gap between germline ends came to 9 bases. The CDR3 is 12 residues long. DNA for the CDR3: TGTGCCAGCAGATCAGAAGGAGATACGCAGTATTTT. It encodes CASRSEGDTQYF.

This clonotype was picked up a small number of times. V and J are TRBV9 and TRBJ2-1; 12 bases agree with TRBD1. CDR3 length: 17 amino acids. With 2 bases clipped from V and 7 bases from J, the junction kept 10 bases outside the gene matches. Germline values: CDR1 SGDLS, CDR2 YYNGEE. The DNA of the CDR3 is TGTGCCAGCAGCGTTTCCCCCGGGACAGGGGGCGCGAATGAGCAGTTCTTC. It encodes CASSVSPGTGGANEQFF.

This clonotype occurred many times. DNA for the CDR3: TGTGCCTGGAACTCCCAGGGGAATGCTGGAAACACCATATATTTT. It translates to CAWNSQGNAGNTIYF. The gene calls are TRBV30 and TRBJ1-3; maybe TRBD1 (6 bases). Between the trimmed V and J ends, which lost 4 bases and 2 bases, there was a span of 15 bases. Germline V CDR1 and CDR2: GTSNPN, SVGIG (reference sequence). This CDR3 contains 15 residues.

In its sample, this clonotype was seen many times. The rearrangement links TRBV11-2 to TRBJ2-5, with a weak D call TRBD1 (5 bases). V was shortened by 5 bases and J by 4 bases, with 8 bases between the two germline ends. Germline CDR1 SGHAT, CDR2 FQNNGV. The CDR3 loop spans 12 amino acids. CDR3 in DNA: TGTGCCAGCAGCCCCCAGGGAGAGACCCAGTACTTC. It is translated as CASSPQGETQYF.

This chain links TRBV12-3 or TRBV12-4 with TRBJ1-1; D may be TRBD1 (5 bases). V gave up 3 bases and J gave up 10 bases, with 15 bases separating them. This CDR3 spans 13 amino acids. CDR3 amino acids: CASSFPRGRGAFF. CDR3 DNA: TGTGCCAGCAGTTTTCCAAGGGGACGGGGAGCTTTCTTT.

The rearrangement uses TRBV9 and TRBJ2-7, with 7 bases identical to TRBD2. The CDR3 spans 16 residues. V gave up 0 bases and J gave up 1 base; unmatched junction bases: 7. Germline CDR1 and CDR2: SGDLS and YYNGEE. The DNA of the CDR3 is TGTGCCAGCAGCGTAGGGGGTCTAGCGGATTCCTACGAGCAGTACTTC. Residues: CASSVGGLADSYEQYF.

This clonotype has just a few counts. The rearrangement links TRBV3-1 to TRBJ2-7; 7 bases align to TRBD1. Trimming at V came to 3 bases and at J to 1 base, leaving 6 bases not matched to a gene. In germline, CDR1 is LGHDT, CDR2 YNNKEL (reference sequence). This CDR3 has 15 amino acids. CDR3 bases: TGTGCCAGCAGCCACCTACAGGGGAAGTCCTACGAGCAGTACTTC. Translating it yields CASSHLQGKSYEQYF.

This clonotype was observed a few times. The V and J genes are TRBV6-6 and TRBJ2-3; 7 bases align to TRBD2. Per the germline V gene, CDR1 is MNHNY and CDR2 is SVGAGI (reference sequence). V shed 1 base and J 1 base; nucleotides not matched to a gene: 11. The CDR3 sequence is 18 residues long. The CDR3 is CASSYYPGTGGRTDTQYF. The CDR3 bases are TGTGCCAGCAGTTACTATCCCGGGACGGGGGGACGCACAGATACGCAGTATTTT.

This clonotype turned up a few times. The V gene is TRBV7-2, the J gene TRBJ2-7; D is unclear. Germline assignment: CDR1 SGHTA and CDR2 FQGNSA. Trimming pared 1 base from V and 2 bases from J, leaving 15 bases between. The CDR3 extends over 16 amino acids. The CDR3 coding sequence is TGTGCCAGCAGCTTAGTGGGGTGGGCACCAACCTACGAGCAGTACTTC. Encoded protein: CASSLVGWAPTYEQYF. The variable domain in full, completed from reference TRBV7-2 and TRBJ2-7, reads GAGVSQSPSNKVTEKGKDVELRCDPISGHTALYWYRQSLGQGLEFLIYFQGNSAPDKSGLPSDRFSAERTGGSVSTLTIQRTQQEDSAVYLCASSLVGWAPTYEQYFGPGTRLTVT.

The chain uses TRBV9 and TRBJ2-2; D assignment may be TRBD1 or TRBD2 (5 bases each). V lost 2 bases, J lost 6 bases, and 8 bases lay in between. In germline, CDR1 is SGDLS, CDR2 YYNGEE. There are 13 residues in the CDR3. Here the CDR3 reads CASSVGGPGELFF. The CDR3 DNA reads TGTGCCAGCAGCGTTGGGGGTCCCGGGGAGCTGTTTTTT.

V usage is TRBV19 and J usage is TRBJ1-5, with D perhaps TRBD1 (5 bases). The germline V and J ends were trimmed by 5 bases and 5 bases, with 10 bases remaining between them. The CDR3 extends over 13 amino acids. Germline CDR1 LNHDA, CDR2 SQIVND (reference sequence). CDR3 protein: CASSYRPYQPQHF. The CDR3 DNA sequence: TGTGCCAGTAGTTACAGGCCGTATCAGCCCCAGCATTTT.

This clonotype was observed many times. V usage is TRBV27 and J usage is TRBJ2-1; 16 nucleotides align to TRBD2. Per the germline V gene, CDR1 is MNHEY and CDR2 is SMNVEV (reference sequence). With 5 bases clipped from V and 5 bases from J, the junction kept 12 bases outside the gene matches. This CDR3 has 19 amino acids. CDR3 sequence reads: CASSARSGGTSGRDNEQFF. The CDR3, as DNA: TGTGCCAGCAGTGCCCGTTCTGGAGGGACTAGCGGGAGGGACAATGAGCAGTTCTTC.

This clonotype came up many times. The chain is built from TRBV7-6 and TRBJ1-1, with no clear D. V was trimmed by 2 bases and J by 1 base, leaving 5 bases between them. The CDR3 consists of 13 residues. Germline V gene data show CDR1 as SGHVS and CDR2 as FNYEAQ. The CDR3 reads CASSLKQNTEAFF. As DNA, the CDR3 is TGTGCCAGCAGCTTAAAACAGAACACTGAAGCTTTCTTT.

This clonotype was seen repeatedly, ten times or more. This rearrangement joins TRBV7-2 to TRBJ1-6, with 7 bases that match TRBD1. Germline CDR1 is SGHTA and CDR2 is FQGNSA. V dropped 4 bases and J dropped 9; count of bases not matched to a gene: 9. CDR3 length equals 15 residues. The CDR3 DNA follows: TGTGCCAGCAGCTGGAGACAGGGCCTCAGTTCACCCCTCCACTTT. Translating gives CASSWRQGLSSPLHF. The full variable domain, completed using reference TRBV7-2 and TRBJ1-6, is GAGVSQSPSNKVTEKGKDVELRCDPISGHTALYWYRQSLGQGLEFLIYFQGNSAPDKSGLPSDRFSAERTGGSVSTLTIQRTQQEDSAVYLCASSWRQGLSSPLHFGNGTRLTVT.